This T cell receptor beta chain was observed in a study of patients and donors after allogeneic stem cell transplantation. This clonotype was seen a handful of times. CDR1 and CDR2 (germline): SGHRS, YFSETQ. The V gene lost 0 bases and the J gene lost 0 bases, with 10 bases spanning the gap. The CDR3 consists of 15 residues. TCRdb recomputed calls from the RT-PCR reads with MiXCR, one row per CDR3 protein. The sample comprises 400,000 to 500,000 distinct CDR3 sequences, 16% of which are singletons, and over 6% rests with the top ten. This clonotype originated in a human donor who was either an allogeneic HSCT recipient or a stem cell or donor lymphocyte infusion donor (not recorded which). It is not recorded whose cells these are; they may come from a transplant donor. This sequence joins TRBV5-1 and TRBJ2-7; either TRBD1 or TRBD2 may supply D (5 bases each). The source material was blood, either unsorted or a sorted T cell fraction (not recorded which). CDR3 nucleotides: TGCGCCAGCAGCTTGGCCGGGACGGCCTCCTACGAGCAGTACTTC. Its translation: CASSLAGTASYEQYF.